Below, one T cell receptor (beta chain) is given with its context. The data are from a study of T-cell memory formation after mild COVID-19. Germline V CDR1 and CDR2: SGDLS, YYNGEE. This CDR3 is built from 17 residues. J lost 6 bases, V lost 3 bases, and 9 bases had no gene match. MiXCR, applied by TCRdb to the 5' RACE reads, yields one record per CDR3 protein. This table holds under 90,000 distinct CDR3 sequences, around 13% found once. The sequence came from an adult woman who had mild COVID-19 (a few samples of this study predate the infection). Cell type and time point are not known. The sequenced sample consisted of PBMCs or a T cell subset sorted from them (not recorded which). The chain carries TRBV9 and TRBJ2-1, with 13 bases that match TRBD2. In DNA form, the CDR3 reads TGTGCCAGCAGCGCTCCCGGACTAGCGGGAGTGACCAATGAGCAGTTCTTC. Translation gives CASSAPGLAGVTNEQFF. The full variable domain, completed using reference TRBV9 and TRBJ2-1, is DSGVTQTPKHLITATGQRVTLRCSPRSGDLSVYWYQQSLDQGLQFLIQYYNGEERAKGNILERFSAQQFPDLHSELNLSSLELGDSALYFCASSAPGLAGVTNEQFFGPGTRLTVL.